The 13 T cell receptor beta chains presented below share a single source sample, sequenced in a study of blood T cell repertoires in COVID-19 (TCRdb year 2020). Receptor libraries were prepared by the immunoSEQ multiplex PCR assay. TCRdb took this table from immuneACCESS and kept in-frame rearrangements with V and J called. Such tables lack part of the clones; where checked against another copy, unresolved V genes explain under half of the gap, and the rest is unexplained. The sample table contains roughly 63,000 clones; only one count was recorded for approximately 92% of them. About 8.1% of the sample comes from the top ten. Sample: peripheral blood. The receptors shown here come from a man in his fifties or sixties with active COVID-19.

The rearrangement links TRBV15 to TRBJ1-1; D not resolved. V gave up 0 bases and J gave up 1 base, with 9 bases separating them. Germline-derived CDR1 and CDR2 are LNHNV and YYDKDF (reference sequence). The CDR3 has 15 amino acids. The CDR3 sequence is CATSRDQAENTEAFF. The DNA for the CDR3 is TGTGCCACCAGCAGAGATCAGGCAGAGAACACTGAAGCTTTCTTT.

This clone was recorded a few times. The chain links TRBV4-1 to TRBJ1-4; 8 bases are a match to TRBD1. The CDR3 is 16 residues long. Per germline, CDR1 MGHRA and CDR2 YSYEKL. Unmatched junction bases numbered 10, after V lost 4 bases and J lost 6 bases. The CDR3 here is CASSRGQGSGDEKLFF. DNA of the CDR3: TGCGCCAGCAGCCGTGGACAGGGAAGCGGTGATGAAAAACTGTTTTTT.

This rearrangement joins TRBV30 to TRBJ2-3, with D perhaps TRBD2 (6 bases). The germline CDR1 and CDR2 sequences are GTSNPN and SVGIG (reference sequence). V was cut by 4 bases and J by 4 bases, with 18 bases left in between. CDR3 length: 15 residues. This CDR3 reads CAWNVAAGLADTQYF. For the CDR3, the DNA is TGTGCCTGGAACGTAGCGGCGGGGTTGGCAGATACGCAGTATTTT.

This chain joins TRBV30 and TRBJ1-2; 9 bases line up with TRBD1. Germline V gene lookup returns CDR1 GTSNPN and CDR2 SVGIG (reference sequence). The CDR3 totals 14 residues. With V trimmed by 2 bases and J by 8 bases, 9 bases remained unmatched. The CDR3 region has the DNA TGTGCCTGGAGTCCGGGACAGGGTGCGGAGGGCTACACCTTC. This encodes CAWSPGQGAEGYTF.

The V and J genes are TRBV7-6 and TRBJ1-1, with 8 nucleotides matching TRBD1. The ends lost 4 bases at V and 7 bases at J; junction bases unmatched: 11. The length of the CDR3 is 15 residues. Germline V gives CDR1 SGHVS, CDR2 FNYEAQ. Written as DNA, the CDR3 is TGTGCCAGCAGCTACGGACAGGGTGTTATATTTGAAGCTTTCTTT. Its protein product is CASSYGQGVIFEAFF.

This clone was recorded a few times. This sequence joins TRBV5-6 and TRBJ1-5, with D perhaps TRBD1 (5 bases). There are 15 residues in the CDR3. V was pared by 3 bases and J by 2 bases, with 12 bases between. The germline gives CDR1 SGHDT, CDR2 YYEEEE. CDR3 sequence: CASSSLDRRNQPQHF. CDR3 nucleotide sequence: TGTGCCAGCAGCTCCCTCGACAGACGCAATCAGCCCCAGCATTTT.

V usage is TRBV9 and J usage is TRBJ1-1, with 7 bases aligning to TRBD1. This CDR3 contains 13 residues. Germline lookup yields CDR1 SGDLS and CDR2 YYNGEE. The V gene end was trimmed by 4 bases and the J gene end by 5 bases; junction bases not matched to a gene: 5. The CDR3 sequence is CASSRQGDTEAFF. The CDR3 nucleotides read TGTGCCAGCAGCCGACAGGGTGATACTGAAGCTTTCTTT.

The table lists this clone with a count of one. V gene TRBV7-8 combines with J gene TRBJ1-2, with 7 bases identical to TRBD1. The germline CDR1 and CDR2 sequences are SGHVS and FQNEAQ. The CDR3 totals 16 residues. Unmatched junction bases numbered 13, after V lost 5 bases and J lost 4 bases. The CDR3 sequence: CASSPQGGPRSYGYTF. CDR3 bases: TGTGCCAGCAGCCCCCAGGGGGGACCCAGAAGCTATGGCTACACCTTC.

The rearrangement uses TRBV5-6 and TRBJ2-2, with a possible D match to TRBD2 (6 bases). The V end was cut by 1 base, the J end by 2 bases, with 9 bases between. This CDR3 is built from 15 residues. In germline, CDR1 is SGHDT, CDR2 YYEEEE. The CDR3 is CASSLFSGNTGELFF. The DNA of the CDR3 is TGTGCCAGCAGCTTGTTTAGCGGAAACACCGGGGAGCTGTTTTTT.

The chain carries TRBV24-1 and TRBJ2-2, with D perhaps TRBD1 (6 bases). The CDR3 sequence is 16 residues long. Germline CDR1 and CDR2: KGHDR and SFDVKD. The V and J ends lost 2 bases and 5 bases respectively, with 14 bases between them. CDR3 sequence (DNA): TGTGCCACCAGTGATTCCAGTGGACAGATAACCGGGGAGCTGTTTTTT. It is translated as CATSDSSGQITGELFF.

The chain joins TRBV11-2 to TRBJ2-6, with TRBD1 as a possible D gene (6 bases). This CDR3 comprises 18 residues. Germline CDR1 and CDR2: SGHAT and FQNNGV. The germline V and J ends were trimmed by 0 bases and 1 base, with 13 bases remaining between them. CDR3 region: CASSLDRGISSGANVLTF. For the CDR3, the DNA is TGTGCCAGCAGCTTAGATAGGGGGATAAGTTCTGGGGCCAACGTCCTGACTTTC.

V usage is TRBV5-4 and J usage is TRBJ1-1; 11 positions match TRBD1. Germline V gene data show CDR1 as SGHNT and CDR2 as YYREEE (reference sequence). The CDR3 sequence is 16 residues long. After removal of 4 bases from V and 4 bases from J, the junction contained 9 bases not matched to a gene. This CDR3 is CASSPELGTGGTEAFF. CDR3 coding DNA: TGTGCCAGCAGCCCAGAGTTGGGGACAGGGGGCACTGAAGCTTTCTTT.

The chain carries TRBV25-1 and TRBJ2-3, with 7 nucleotides matching TRBD2. Trimming cost V 7 bases and J 4 bases; bases outside gene matches: 8. The CDR3 contains 14 residues. The V gene's germline CDR1 is MGHDK and CDR2 SYGVNS. CDR3 DNA sequence: TGTGCCAGCAAGAAACGGCGGGGGTCAGATACGCAGTATTTT. Amino acid sequence: CASKKRRGSDTQYF.